Shown below are 23 T cell receptor beta chains from a single sample sequenced in a study of T cells expressing NK-cell markers. TCRdb reprocessed the 5' RACE reads, keeping one entry per CDR3 protein, no DNA. The ten most abundant clones cover roughly 7.2% of a sample with hundreds of thousands of distinct CDR3 sequences. The sequenced sample consisted of blood T cells: a sorted CD56 or NKG2C T cell subset, CD4+ or CD8+ T cells, or bulk PBMC T cells (not recorded which). These receptors were obtained from a woman between 18 and 70 years old in good health.

The V gene is TRBV20-1, the J gene TRBJ2-3; without DNA, the TCRdb call of TRBD1 cannot be checked. CDR1 and CDR2 (germline): DFQATT, SNEGSKA (reference sequence). This CDR3 spans 15 amino acids. CDR3 protein: CSAREGRVGTDTQYF.

The chain uses TRBV7-3 and TRBJ2-3; TCRdb returns TRBD2, unconfirmable since there is no DNA. Germline V gene sequence: CDR1 SGHTA, CDR2 FQGTGA. The CDR3 is 13 amino acids. CDR3 amino acids: CASSRREGDTQYF. Variable domain in full (rest from reference TRBV7-3 and TRBJ2-3): GAGVSQTPSNKVTEKGKYVELRCDPISGHTALYWYRQSLGQGPEFLIYFQGTGAADDSGLPNDRFFAVRPEGSVSTLKIQRTERGDSAVYLCASSRREGDTQYFGPGTRLTVL.

The chain has TRBV29-1 and TRBJ2-3; TCRdb returns TRBD1, unconfirmable since there is no DNA. Per the germline V gene, CDR1 is SQVTM and CDR2 is ANQGSEA. The CDR3 is made up of 11 amino acids. Here the CDR3 reads CSAGTTDTQYF.

The CDR3 sequence: CASSAGQGKNSPLHF. This sequence joins TRBV9 and TRBJ1-6; TCRdb's D call, TRBD1, is unchecked because there is no DNA. Germline CDR1 reads SGDLS; CDR2 reads YYNGEE. CDR3 length: 15 amino acids.

This rearrangement joins TRBV24-1 to TRBJ2-5. Germline V gene data show CDR1 as KGHDR and CDR2 as SFDVKD. This CDR3 comprises 14 residues. The CDR3 sequence: CATSDRSEKETQYF.

CDR3 amino acids: CASSFTGQGITEAFF. The J gene is TRBJ1-1, the V gene TRBV7-2; TCRdb's D call, TRBD1, is unchecked because there is no DNA. The CDR3 length is 15 residues. The germline gives CDR1 SGHTA, CDR2 FQGNSA.

J is TRBJ1-2 and V is TRBV5-1; TCRdb's D call, TRBD1, is unchecked because there is no DNA. The CDR3 runs to 14 residues. CDR1 and CDR2 from the germline V gene are SGHRS and YFSETQ. CDR3 sequence: CASSLGTGAYGYTF.

The chain employs TRBV7-2 and TRBJ1-4. Germline V CDR1 and CDR2: SGHTA, FQGNSA. The CDR3 totals 14 residues. CDR3 amino acids: CASSLAATNEKLFF.

The J gene is TRBJ1-1, the V gene TRBV14; TCRdb designates TRBD1, a call that cannot be tested without DNA. This CDR3 comprises 14 residues. Germline lookup yields CDR1 SGHDN and CDR2 FVKESK. The CDR3 region is CASSQVGDYTEAFF.

The chain links TRBV20-1 to TRBJ2-7; lacking DNA, the TRBD2 call made by TCRdb goes unchecked. Per the germline V gene, CDR1 is DFQATT and CDR2 is SNEGSKA (reference sequence). The CDR3 loop spans 15 amino acids. The chain's CDR3 is CSARGGLAGTYEQYF.

The chain carries TRBV12-3 or TRBV12-4 and TRBJ2-2; lacking DNA, the TRBD1 call made by TCRdb goes unchecked. CDR3 length: 15 amino acids. This chain's CDR3 is CASSPRTGWTGELFF.

V gene TRBV20-1 combines with J gene TRBJ2-2. In germline, CDR1 is DFQATT, CDR2 SNEGSKA (reference sequence). This CDR3 has 16 amino acids. The CDR3 spells CSARDLFSPNTGELFF.

The chain joins TRBV12-2 to TRBJ2-3; TCRdb's assignment of TRBD2 cannot be checked, as there is no DNA. TRBV12-2 is a documented pseudogene. This CDR3 spans 16 amino acids. The CDR3 here is CASRGTSGPCTDTQYF.

The chain has TRBV5-1 and TRBJ2-3; TCRdb returns TRBD1, unconfirmable since there is no DNA. CDR3 size: 14 residues. Germline CDR1 reads SGHRS; CDR2 reads YFSETQ. The CDR3 here is CASYRGGLTDTQYF. Using reference TRBV5-1 and TRBJ2-3 for the parts outside the CDR3, the full variable domain is KAGVTQTPRYLIKTRGQQVTLSCSPISGHRSVSWYQQTPGQGLQFLFEYFSETQRNKGNFPGRFSGRQFSNSRSEMNVSTLELGDSALYLCASYRGGLTDTQYFGPGTRLTVL.

The CDR3 sequence: CASSLAGYGLDRAYGYTF. The chain employs TRBV7-2 and TRBJ1-2; with no DNA, the TCRdb D assignment of TRBD1 cannot be verified. The germline CDR1 and CDR2 sequences are SGHTA and FQGNSA. The CDR3 has 18 amino acids. Full variable domain (missing parts from reference TRBV7-2 and TRBJ1-2): GAGVSQSPSNKVTEKGKDVELRCDPISGHTALYWYRQSLGQGLEFLIYFQGNSAPDKSGLPSDRFSAERTGGSVSTLTIQRTQQEDSAVYLCASSLAGYGLDRAYGYTFGSGTRLTVV.

The rearrangement uses TRBV20-1 and TRBJ1-1. Germline CDR1 reads DFQATT; CDR2 reads SNEGSKA (reference sequence). The CDR3 spans 12 residues. The CDR3 reads CSAPDSNTEAFF.

The J gene is TRBJ1-1, the V gene TRBV6-2 or TRBV6-3; TCRdb designates TRBD1, a call that cannot be tested without DNA. Germline CDR1 and CDR2: MNHEY and SVGEGT. The CDR3 has 14 residues. CDR3 amino acids: CASSPSLRGTEAFF.

J is TRBJ1-1 and V is TRBV20-1. The CDR3 extends over 15 amino acids. Germline V gives CDR1 DFQATT, CDR2 SNEGSKA (reference sequence). CDR3 amino acids: CSAPWRGEGSTEAFF.

The chain uses TRBV12-3 or TRBV12-4 and TRBJ2-2; the TCRdb D gene call, TRBD1, has no DNA to confirm it. The CDR3 is made up of 14 amino acids. The CDR3 loop reads CASSPPLATGELFF.

The chain is built from TRBV11-2 and TRBJ1-5; TCRdb proposes TRBD1, but this gene call is untestable without DNA. The CDR3 length is 15 residues. CDR1 SGHAT and CDR2 FQNNGV come from the germline V gene. The CDR3 is CASRLDSYSNQPQHF.

The gene calls are TRBV12-3 or TRBV12-4 and TRBJ1-1; the TCRdb D gene call, TRBD1, has no DNA to confirm it. There are 13 residues in the CDR3. The CDR3 protein is CASSFDRGTEAFF.

The chain is built from TRBV7-2 and TRBJ2-1. The CDR3 extends over 13 amino acids. Per germline, CDR1 SGHTA and CDR2 FQGNSA. CDR3 amino acids: CASSLATYNEQFF.

The chain carries TRBV6-5 and TRBJ2-1; TCRdb names TRBD2, which stays unverified in the absence of DNA. Germline V gene lookup returns CDR1 MNHEY and CDR2 SVGAGI. This CDR3 region has 17 residues. The CDR3 here is CASSLGLAGAGNNEQFF.